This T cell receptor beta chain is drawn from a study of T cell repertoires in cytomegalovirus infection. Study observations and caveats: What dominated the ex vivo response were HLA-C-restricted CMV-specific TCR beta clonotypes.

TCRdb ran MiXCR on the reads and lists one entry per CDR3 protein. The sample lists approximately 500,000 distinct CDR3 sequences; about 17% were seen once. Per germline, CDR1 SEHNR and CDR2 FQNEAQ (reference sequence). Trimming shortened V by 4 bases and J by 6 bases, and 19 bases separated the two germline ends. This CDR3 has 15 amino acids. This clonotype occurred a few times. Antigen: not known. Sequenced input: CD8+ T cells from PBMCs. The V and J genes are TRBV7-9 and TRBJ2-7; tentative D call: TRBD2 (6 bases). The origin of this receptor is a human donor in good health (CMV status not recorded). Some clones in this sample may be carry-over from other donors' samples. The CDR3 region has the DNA TGTGCCAGCAGCTCGATTATCGGGGGTCTGACCGAGCAGTACTTC. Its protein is CASSSIIGGLTEQYF.